This TCR beta chain was obtained from a study of blood T cell repertoires in COVID-19. After removal of 4 bases from V and 4 bases from J, the junction contained 5 bases not matched to a gene. This CDR3 region has 14 residues. Germline CDR1 is SGHRS and CDR2 is YFSETQ. Some clones are missing from TCRdb's copy, which holds only in-frame ones; the method was immunoSEQ multiplex PCR. The repertoire consists of 90,000 to 150,000 clones, with 88% occurring once and the leading ten covering about 0.9%. The chain carries TRBV5-1 and TRBJ2-1; 7 bases line up with TRBD2. What was sequenced was peripheral blood. This receptor was identified in a woman in her forties or fifties with active or convalescent COVID-19. CDR3 in DNA: TGCGCCAGCAGCCCTAGCGGCCCATACAATGAGCAGTTCTTC. Protein: CASSPSGPYNEQFF.